Listed below are T cell receptor beta chains from one sample, sequenced in a study of blood T cell repertoires in COVID-19. Assay: immunoSEQ multiplex PCR; the TCRdb copy retains only in-frame clones and omits some. The sample lists around 400,000 clones, around nine tenths occurring once. The sequenced sample was PBMCs or T cells enriched from blood (not recorded which). The receptors were gathered from a young woman who had recovered from COVID-19. The CDR3 runs from the conserved cysteine through the conserved F or W. The order of the fields is CDR3 protein, V gene, J gene.

CASRIDRSSYEQYF,TRBV5-4,TRBJ2-7
CASSPRSSGALRGQFF,TRBV5-1,TRBJ2-1
CASSYAGANSNEQFF,TRBV5-1,TRBJ2-1
CASSSVGRLYNEQFF,TRBV28,TRBJ2-1
CATGLLRDKETQYF,TRBV10-2,TRBJ2-5
CASSFMGQGTGELFF,TRBV11-3,TRBJ2-2
CASSQLSGSYEQYF,TRBV3-1/TRBV3-2,TRBJ2-7
CATGSGHWIPNTEAFF,TRBV19,TRBJ1-1
CASSERVGDTIYEQYF,TRBV10-1,TRBJ2-7
CASSFLSSGSFNEQYF,TRBV6-5,TRBJ2-7
CASSLGVTGELFF,TRBV5-1,TRBJ2-2
CASSANPGTGYMGYTF,TRBV9,TRBJ1-2
CATSEVDRAGEQFF,TRBV24-1,TRBJ2-1
CASSLVAGLIYEQYF,TRBV5-6,TRBJ2-7
CASSSSGVSGNTIYF,TRBV11-2,TRBJ1-3
CAISSHLEAFF,TRBV10-3,TRBJ1-1
CASSLGRNNQPQHF,TRBV2,TRBJ1-5
CASSVGGDLNTEAFF,TRBV9,TRBJ1-1
CASSLLAGVSKTQYF,TRBV28,TRBJ2-5
CASSYSTTGFGEQYF,TRBV6-5,TRBJ2-7
CATSSGGPNTGELFF,TRBV15,TRBJ2-2
CASSSLAFNTGELFF,TRBV6-2/TRBV6-3,TRBJ2-2
CASYKGLADRGELFF,TRBV3-1/TRBV3-2,TRBJ2-2
CATSRDEGAGEKLFF,TRBV15,TRBJ1-4
CASSLPHSSSGNTIYF,TRBV5-6,TRBJ1-3
CASSPGVRYEQYF,TRBV27,TRBJ2-7
CASSEPRGTQYF,TRBV11-3,TRBJ2-5
CASSYHVVGQYF,TRBV28,TRBJ2-5
CATSDYPVGGHSGANVLTF,TRBV24-1,TRBJ2-6
CASSLGTGEGNSPLHF,TRBV7-6,TRBJ1-6
CASSTRPGLSYNEQFF,TRBV7-8,TRBJ2-1
CASSFSGGAHRGDTQYF,TRBV5-6,TRBJ2-3
CASSLSTGGGAGEQYF,TRBV28,TRBJ2-7
CASSPAGQAVEAFF,TRBV18,TRBJ1-1
CASSRPTGGREKLFF,TRBV4-1,TRBJ1-4
CARISGTGGGSPLHF,TRBV11-2,TRBJ1-6
CASSPDFGGLESEAFF,TRBV18,TRBJ1-1
CASSEAGGPRNEQFF,TRBV9,TRBJ2-1
CAWSVEGVYQPQHF,TRBV30,TRBJ1-5
CASSQEVRDRRVTEAFF,TRBV4-3,TRBJ1-1
CASSPVAGEQFF,TRBV4-1,TRBJ2-1
CASSLRLAGGEQYF,TRBV27,TRBJ2-7
CASSLDGTGHLKTDTQYF,TRBV7-2,TRBJ2-3
CASSPGTAMNTEAFF,TRBV5-1,TRBJ1-1
CASSSPAGPDSGNTIYF,TRBV7-9,TRBJ1-3
CASSQAAIAGAGANVLTF,TRBV4-2,TRBJ2-6
CASTRLAGVYNEQFF,TRBV7-2,TRBJ2-1
CASSLEKGFMTEAFF,TRBV7-9,TRBJ1-1
CSASASGGYEQYF,TRBV20-1,TRBJ2-7